This entry describes one T cell receptor (beta chain). The target antigen is unknown. Treatment given: around 19 received Ad26.COV2.S at low or high dose, single or two shots; about 5 received placebo; per-sample allocation not given. Sampling occurred on day 63 after the first vaccine or placebo injection. Produced via immunoSEQ multiplex PCR; TCRdb's table is partial and in-frame only. The sample shows about 390,000 clones, 92% of them seen only once. V lost 7 bases, J lost 3 bases, and 18 bases lay in between. This CDR3 comprises 16 residues. Germline CDR1 SNHLY, CDR2 FYNNEI. This specimen comes from a study of Ad26.COV2.S vaccination and SARS-CoV-2 variants. Study outcomes and limitations: Ad26.COV2.S recipients had broader spike-specific TCRs (P = 0.0014).

Sequences were derived from peripheral blood, sampled in a trial of Ad26.COV2.S vaccine versus placebo. This chain links TRBV2 with TRBJ1-4, with a tentative D call TRBD1 (6 bases). This TCR derives from a person between 18 and 60 years old who received the Ad26.COV2.S COVID-19 vaccine or a placebo. CDR3: CASKFRGALANEKLFF. The CDR3 DNA sequence: TGTGCCAGCAAATTTAGGGGGGCTCTGGCTAATGAAAAACTGTTTTTT.